This T cell receptor beta chain originates from a study of monozygotic twins with inflammatory bowel disease. Germline loops: CDR1 KGHSH, CDR2 LQKENI. The CDR3 loop spans 13 amino acids. TCRdb reprocessed the 5' RACE reads and reports one entry per CDR3 protein, with no DNA. Seen in this sample are some 450,000 distinct CDR3 sequences; the ten most common clones hold about 2.3%. The J gene is TRBJ1-1, the V gene TRBV18; TCRdb's D call, TRBD1, is unchecked because there is no DNA. The sample was blood. This clonotype was sampled from a human donor with ulcerative colitis or Crohn's disease, or a healthy co-twin of an affected twin (not recorded which). CDR3 residues: CASSRQGGTEAFF.